This T cell receptor (beta chain) was sequenced during a study of blood T cell repertoires in COVID-19. Study-wide background: The United States, Italy and Spain provided the acute and convalescent COVID-19 samples.

There are 14 residues in the CDR3. With V trimmed by 3 bases and J by 0 bases, 1 base remained unmatched. Germline V lookup: CDR1 SGHTA, CDR2 FQGNSA. Profiled with immunoSEQ multiplex PCR; TCRdb holds only in-frame clones, not every one. The sample has fewer than 350,000 clones; roughly nine tenths are singletons. The sequence derives from a man in his forties or fifties with active or convalescent COVID-19. The J gene is TRBJ2-5, the V gene TRBV7-2, with 7 bases fitting TRBD1. Input material: peripheral blood. The chain's CDR3 is CASSLGQHQETQYF. Here the CDR3 DNA reads TGTGCCAGCAGCTTGGGACAGCACCAAGAGACCCAGTACTTC. Looking up the rest from reference TRBV7-2 and TRBJ2-5 gives the full variable domain: GAGVSQSPSNKVTEKGKDVELRCDPISGHTALYWYRQSLGQGLEFLIYFQGNSAPDKSGLPSDRFSAERTGGSVSTLTIQRTQQEDSAVYLCASSLGQHQETQYFGPGTRLLVL.